This T cell receptor (beta chain) was profiled in a study of CD8 T cells in Susac syndrome. Study-wide background: Within the group of sequenced Susac syndrome patients, six had active disease and eight were in remission.

This clonotype was detected once. Its antigen is undetermined. Random hexamers were used to reverse transcribe the RNA input (about 0.5 to 1 ug). Multiplex immunoSEQ PCR targeted 54 Vbeta and 13 Jbeta TCR beta segments. Each CDR3 protein is one row after TCRdb ran MiXCR on the immunoSEQ multiplex PCR reads. The sample records about 85,000 distinct CDR3 sequences, 85% to 95% being singletons. Study-level points and caveats: Maximal CD8+ clonal expansion in Susac was observed within TEMRA cells and among active patients.

V dropped 5 bases and J dropped 2; count of bases not matched to a gene: 2. CDR3 length equals 13 residues. The chain links TRBV12-3 or TRBV12-4 to TRBJ2-5, with 7 bases lining up with TRBD2. The clonotype was recovered from a human donor with Susac syndrome. Material for sequencing was CD8+ T cells from PBMCs. This CDR3 is CASSPGLQETQYF. The CDR3 DNA follows: TGTGCCAGCAGTCCGGGACTACAAGAGACCCAGTACTTC.